These 9 T cell receptor beta chains originate from one sample sequenced in a study of T cells after yellow fever vaccination. MiXCR was run by TCRdb on the 5' RACE reads, yielding one entry per CDR3 protein. The profile covers tens of thousands of distinct CDR3 sequences, with approximately 7% appearing a single time and around 35% taken by the ten largest. The source material was CD8+ T cells sorted from PBMCs, sampled more than 4 days after the first yellow fever vaccination. Every receptor here comes from a man younger than 30 who received the YFV17D yellow fever vaccine.

This clonotype was seen many times. The chain recombines TRBV11-3 with TRBJ2-5, with D perhaps being TRBD1 or TRBD2 (5 bases each). CDR1 and CDR2 from the germline V gene are SGHNT and YENEEA. The CDR3 has 15 amino acids. V was pared by 4 bases and J by 5 bases, with 17 bases between. The CDR3 DNA follows: TGTGCCAGCAGCTCCCCCCGGGACCCTCAGGAGACCCAGTACTTC. It translates to CASSSPRDPQETQYF.

This clonotype has a handful of counts. V is TRBV28 and J is TRBJ1-1; D gene unclear. This CDR3 has 13 amino acids. The germline gives CDR1 MDHEN, CDR2 SYDVKM. The ends were cut back, 5 bases at V and 11 bases at J, with 18 bases in the middle. The DNA of the CDR3 is TGTGCCAGCAGTCCCCAAGGCCGACTTGAGGCTTTCTTT. Amino acids: CASSPQGRLEAFF.

This clonotype occurred many times. The CDR3 protein is CASSFVGWVDTQYF. CDR3 sequence (DNA): TGTGCCAGCAGCTTTGTCGGATGGGTGGATACGCAGTATTTT. This chain connects TRBV5-6 to TRBJ2-3; no clear D gene. The V end was cut by 2 bases, the J end by 6 bases, with 13 bases between. Germline lookup yields CDR1 SGHDT and CDR2 YYEEEE. The CDR3 is made up of 14 amino acids. The full variable domain, in which reference TRBV5-6 and TRBJ2-3 provide the parts outside the CDR3, is DAGVTQSPTHLIKTRGQQVTLRCSPKSGHDTVSWYQQALGQGPQFIFQYYEEEERQRGNFPDRFSGHQFPNYSSELNVNALLLGDSALYLCASSFVGWVDTQYFGPGTRLTVL.

As to this clonotype: A read error may be the cause here, since a much bigger clone is one base away. The chain uses TRBV5-1 and TRBJ2-1; D unclear. Germline CDR1 reads SGHRS; CDR2 reads YFSETQ. The CDR3 length is 14 residues. The CDR3 DNA follows: TGCGCCAGGAGCTTGGTGTCGAGAAGCGATGAGCAGTTCTTC. Translation: CARSLVSRSDEQFF. Full variable domain (remainder filled in from reference TRBV5-1 and TRBJ2-1): KAGVTQTPRYLIKTRGQQVTLSCSPISGHRSVSWYQQTPGQGLQFLFEYFSETQRNKGNFPGRFSGRQFSNSRSEMNVSTLELGDSALYLCARSLVSRSDEQFFGPGTRLTVL.

The chain uses TRBV7-2 and TRBJ1-5, with D maybe TRBD1 (6 bases). The germline gives CDR1 SGHTA, CDR2 FQGNSA. This CDR3 contains 15 residues. Trimming left V 6 bases short and J 2 bases short, with 14 bases between. CDR3 protein: CASRPGAAGNQPQHF. The CDR3 coding sequence is TGTGCCAGCAGACCGGGGGCGGCGGGCAATCAGCCCCAGCATTTT.

This clonotype was seen more than once but under ten times. The chain couples TRBV6-5 to TRBJ1-5; 8 bases agree with TRBD1. CDR1 MNHEY and CDR2 SVGAGI come from the germline V gene. Trimming took 5 bases from V and 0 from J; bases not matched to a gene: 3. This CDR3 spans 15 amino acids. The CDR3 nucleotides are TGTGCCAGCAGTAACCAGGGGGCTAGCAATCAGCCCCAGCATTTT. Translated, it gives CASSNQGASNQPQHF.

This clonotype was found many times. J is TRBJ2-7 and V is TRBV6-5; 10 nucleotides align to TRBD1. V trimming: 4 bases; J trimming: 3 bases; junction bases outside the gene matches: 6. This CDR3 spans 15 amino acids. Germline V CDR1 and CDR2: MNHEY, SVGAGI. CDR3 in DNA: TGTGCCAGCAGTTCCAGGGGGACAGGGGACTACGAGCAGTACGTC. This codes for CASSSRGTGDYEQYV.

This sequence joins TRBV6-5 and TRBJ2-7; 8 bases line up with TRBD1. Germline V gives CDR1 MNHEY, CDR2 SVGAGI. There are 13 residues in the CDR3. The V segment lost 3 bases and the J segment 5 bases; nucleotides outside the gene matches: 3. The CDR3 bases are TGTGCCAGCAGTTATCAGGGGGCAAACGAGCAGTACTTC. This codes for CASSYQGANEQYF.

Many counts were recorded for this clonotype. This sequence joins TRBV4-1 and TRBJ1-3; maybe TRBD1 (5 bases). V was pared by 1 base and J by 0 bases, with 10 bases between. CDR3 length: 16 amino acids. The germline V gene encodes CDR1 MGHRA and CDR2 YSYEKL. CDR3 in amino acids: CASSQVMGLSGNTIYF. The CDR3, as DNA: TGCGCCAGCAGCCAAGTAATGGGGCTCTCTGGAAACACCATATATTTT.